This TCR beta chain was identified during a study of vaccination and CD4 T cells after COVID-19. On this clonotype itself: Its target is not known.

Germline V CDR1 and CDR2: KGHDR, SFDVKD. V lost 3 bases to trimming and J lost 6 bases; unmatched junction nucleotides: 5. This CDR3 contains 16 residues. Treatment: roughly ten-day PBMC culture with coronavirus spike peptide pools or control peptides (ViraFEST assay). The culture of about 2 million PBMCs per well included approximately 10 IU/ml IL-2 and 8.5 to 10 ug/ml peptide pools. The Oncomine TCR Beta short-read assay was applied to DNA of cultured CD4+ T cells. TCRdb re-called the PCR reads through MiXCR, storing one row per CDR3 protein. Here the sample spans under 20,000 distinct CDR3 sequences, approximately 31% being singletons.

Sequences were obtained from cultured CD4+ T cells from blood. This TCR came from a human donor with COVID-19. The chain recombines TRBV24-1 with TRBJ2-5, with 14 bases identical to TRBD2. CDR3 residues: CATSDPGTSGGKTQYF. The CDR3 region has the DNA TGTGCCACCAGTGATCCCGGGACTAGCGGGGGAAAGACCCAGTACTTC.